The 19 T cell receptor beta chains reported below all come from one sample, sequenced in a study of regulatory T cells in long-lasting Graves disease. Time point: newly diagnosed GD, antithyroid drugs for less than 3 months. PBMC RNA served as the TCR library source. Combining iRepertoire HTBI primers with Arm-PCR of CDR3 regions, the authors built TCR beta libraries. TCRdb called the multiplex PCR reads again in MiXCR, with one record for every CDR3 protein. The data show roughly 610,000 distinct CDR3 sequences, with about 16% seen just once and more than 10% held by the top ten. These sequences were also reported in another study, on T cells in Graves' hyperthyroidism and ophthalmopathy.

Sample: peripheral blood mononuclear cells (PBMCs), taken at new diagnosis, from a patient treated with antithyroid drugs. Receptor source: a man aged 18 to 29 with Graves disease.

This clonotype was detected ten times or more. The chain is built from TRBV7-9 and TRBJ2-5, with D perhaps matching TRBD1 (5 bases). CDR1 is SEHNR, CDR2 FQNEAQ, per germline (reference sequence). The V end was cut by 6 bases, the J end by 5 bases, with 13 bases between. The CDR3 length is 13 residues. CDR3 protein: CASRWGDGETQYF. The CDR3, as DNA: TGTGCCAGCAGGTGGGGCGACGGGGAGACCCAGTACTTC.

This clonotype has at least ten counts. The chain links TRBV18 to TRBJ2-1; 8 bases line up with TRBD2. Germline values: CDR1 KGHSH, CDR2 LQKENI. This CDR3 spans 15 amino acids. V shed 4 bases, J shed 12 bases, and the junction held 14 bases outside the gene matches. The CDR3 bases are TGTGCCAGCTCACGCCCCGGGACTAGTAATTCACGGCAGTTCTTC. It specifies CASSRPGTSNSRQFF.

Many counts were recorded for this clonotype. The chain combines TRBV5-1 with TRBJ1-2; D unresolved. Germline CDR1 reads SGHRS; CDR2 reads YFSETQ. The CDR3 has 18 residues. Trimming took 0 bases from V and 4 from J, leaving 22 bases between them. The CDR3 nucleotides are TGCGCCAGCAGCTTGGGTCGGGTATCCTCCGACTATGGCTATGGCTACACCTTC. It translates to CASSLGRVSSDYGYGYTF.

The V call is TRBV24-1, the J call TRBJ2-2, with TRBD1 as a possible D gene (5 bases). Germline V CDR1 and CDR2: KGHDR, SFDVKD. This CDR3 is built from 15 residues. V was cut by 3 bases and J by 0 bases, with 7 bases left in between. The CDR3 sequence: CATSDPTANTGELFF. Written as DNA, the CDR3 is TGTGCCACCAGTGATCCGACAGCGAACACCGGGGAGCTGTTTTTT.

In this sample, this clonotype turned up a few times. The CDR3 nucleotides read TGCAGTGGTGGGACAGGGGCGGACAATGAGCAGTTCTTC. Translating it yields CSGGTGADNEQFF. The V call is TRBV20-1, the J call TRBJ2-1, with 10 bases matching TRBD1. This CDR3 comprises 13 residues. Germline lookup yields CDR1 DFQATT and CDR2 SNEGSKA (reference sequence). The V segment lost 7 bases and the J segment 5 bases; nucleotides outside the gene matches: 5.

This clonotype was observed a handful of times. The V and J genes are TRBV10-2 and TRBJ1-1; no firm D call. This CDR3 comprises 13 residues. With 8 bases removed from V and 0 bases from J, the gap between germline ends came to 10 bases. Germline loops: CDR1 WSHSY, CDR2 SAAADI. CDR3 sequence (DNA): TGCGCCAGCGGTCCAGCTATGAACACTGAAGCTTTCTTT. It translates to CASGPAMNTEAFF.

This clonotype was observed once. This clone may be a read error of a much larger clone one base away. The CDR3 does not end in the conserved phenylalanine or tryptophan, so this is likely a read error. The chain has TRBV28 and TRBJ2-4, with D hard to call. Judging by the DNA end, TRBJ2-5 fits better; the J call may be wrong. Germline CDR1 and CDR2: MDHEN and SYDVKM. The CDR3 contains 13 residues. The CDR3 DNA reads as TGTGCCAGCAGTTTAGATTCCGGGGAGACCCAGTACCTC. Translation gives CASSLDSGETQYL.

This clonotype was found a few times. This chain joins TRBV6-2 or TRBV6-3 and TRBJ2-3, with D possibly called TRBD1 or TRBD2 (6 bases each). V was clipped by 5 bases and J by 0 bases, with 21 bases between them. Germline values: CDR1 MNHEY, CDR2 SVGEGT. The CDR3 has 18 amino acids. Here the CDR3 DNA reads TGTGCCAGCAGTCCCACTTTTCGGCAGGGGACTAGCACAGATACGCAGTATTTT. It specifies CASSPTFRQGTSTDTQYF.

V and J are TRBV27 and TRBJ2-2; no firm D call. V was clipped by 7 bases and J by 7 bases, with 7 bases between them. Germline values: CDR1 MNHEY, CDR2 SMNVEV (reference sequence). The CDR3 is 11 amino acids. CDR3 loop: CASTNFGELFF. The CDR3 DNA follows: TGTGCCAGCACTAATTTCGGGGAGCTGTTTTTT.

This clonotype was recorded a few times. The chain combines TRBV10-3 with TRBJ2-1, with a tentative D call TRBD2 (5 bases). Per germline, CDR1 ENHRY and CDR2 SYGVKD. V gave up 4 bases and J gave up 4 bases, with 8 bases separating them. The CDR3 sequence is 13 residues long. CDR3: CAISGTSYNEQFF. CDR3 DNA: TGTGCCATCAGTGGGACTTCGTACAATGAGCAGTTCTTC.

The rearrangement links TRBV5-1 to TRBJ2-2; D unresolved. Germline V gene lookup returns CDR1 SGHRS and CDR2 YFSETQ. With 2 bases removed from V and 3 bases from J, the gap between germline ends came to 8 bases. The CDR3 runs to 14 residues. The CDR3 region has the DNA TGCGCCAGCAGCTTCCGACCAGACACCGGGGAGCTGTTTTTT. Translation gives CASSFRPDTGELFF.

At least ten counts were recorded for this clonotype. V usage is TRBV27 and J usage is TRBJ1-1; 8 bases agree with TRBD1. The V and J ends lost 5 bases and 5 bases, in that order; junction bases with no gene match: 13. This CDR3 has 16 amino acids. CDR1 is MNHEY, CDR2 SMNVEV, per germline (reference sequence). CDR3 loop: CASSQGTGGKGTEAFF. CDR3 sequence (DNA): TGTGCCAGCAGTCAGGGGACAGGCGGCAAAGGTACTGAAGCTTTCTTT.

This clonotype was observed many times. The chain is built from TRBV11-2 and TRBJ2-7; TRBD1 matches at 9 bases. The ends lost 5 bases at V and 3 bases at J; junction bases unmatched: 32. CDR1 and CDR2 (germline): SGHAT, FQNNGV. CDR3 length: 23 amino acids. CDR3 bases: TGTGCCAGCAGCCTCCCAGTGTCCTCCCTTCCGGGACAGGGTTCCCGGTTCTACTACGAGCAGTACTTC. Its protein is CASSLPVSSLPGQGSRFYYEQYF.

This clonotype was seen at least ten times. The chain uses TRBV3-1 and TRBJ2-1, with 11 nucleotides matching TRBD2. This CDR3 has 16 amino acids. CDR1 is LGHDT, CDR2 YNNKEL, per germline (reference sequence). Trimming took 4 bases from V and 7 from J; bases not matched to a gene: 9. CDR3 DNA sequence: TGTGCCAGCAGCCCGGAAACTAGCGGGAGTTATAATGAGCAGTTCTTC. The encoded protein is CASSPETSGSYNEQFF.

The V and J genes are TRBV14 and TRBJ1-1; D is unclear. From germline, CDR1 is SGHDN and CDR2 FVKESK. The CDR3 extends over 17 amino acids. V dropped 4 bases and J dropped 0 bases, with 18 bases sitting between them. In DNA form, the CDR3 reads TGTGCCAGCAGCCCGTGGGCGGGAAGCCGCATGAACACTGAAGCTTTCTTT. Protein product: CASSPWAGSRMNTEAFF.

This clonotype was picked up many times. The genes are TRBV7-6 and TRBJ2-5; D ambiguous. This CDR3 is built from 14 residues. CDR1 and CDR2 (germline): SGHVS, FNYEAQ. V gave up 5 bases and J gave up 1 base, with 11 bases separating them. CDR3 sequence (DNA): TGTGCCAGCAGCCCGACCTACACCCAAGAGACCCAGTACTTC. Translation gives CASSPTYTQETQYF.

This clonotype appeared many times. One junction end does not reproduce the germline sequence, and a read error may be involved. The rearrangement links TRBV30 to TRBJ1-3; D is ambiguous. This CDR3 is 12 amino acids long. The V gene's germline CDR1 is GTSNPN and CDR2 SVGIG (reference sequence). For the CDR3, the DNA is TGTGCCCGGAGAGATTCTGGAAACACCATATATTTT. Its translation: CARRDSGNTIYF.

The CDR3 spells CASTISGGRTDTQYF. As DNA, the CDR3 is TGTGCCAGCACCATCTCGGGAGGGCGCACAGATACGCAGTATTTT. The rearrangement links TRBV7-9 to TRBJ2-3, with 8 bases that match TRBD2. Germline lookup yields CDR1 SEHNR and CDR2 FQNEAQ (reference sequence). J gave up 1 base and V 7 bases, and 7 bases lay outside the gene matches. The CDR3 totals 15 residues.

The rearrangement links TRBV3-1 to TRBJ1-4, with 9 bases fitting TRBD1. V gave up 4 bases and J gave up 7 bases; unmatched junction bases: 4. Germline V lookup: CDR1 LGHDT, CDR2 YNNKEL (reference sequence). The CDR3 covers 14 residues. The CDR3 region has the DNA TGTGCCAGCAGCCCGACAGGGGGGGCTGAAAAACTGTTTTTT. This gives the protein CASSPTGGAEKLFF.